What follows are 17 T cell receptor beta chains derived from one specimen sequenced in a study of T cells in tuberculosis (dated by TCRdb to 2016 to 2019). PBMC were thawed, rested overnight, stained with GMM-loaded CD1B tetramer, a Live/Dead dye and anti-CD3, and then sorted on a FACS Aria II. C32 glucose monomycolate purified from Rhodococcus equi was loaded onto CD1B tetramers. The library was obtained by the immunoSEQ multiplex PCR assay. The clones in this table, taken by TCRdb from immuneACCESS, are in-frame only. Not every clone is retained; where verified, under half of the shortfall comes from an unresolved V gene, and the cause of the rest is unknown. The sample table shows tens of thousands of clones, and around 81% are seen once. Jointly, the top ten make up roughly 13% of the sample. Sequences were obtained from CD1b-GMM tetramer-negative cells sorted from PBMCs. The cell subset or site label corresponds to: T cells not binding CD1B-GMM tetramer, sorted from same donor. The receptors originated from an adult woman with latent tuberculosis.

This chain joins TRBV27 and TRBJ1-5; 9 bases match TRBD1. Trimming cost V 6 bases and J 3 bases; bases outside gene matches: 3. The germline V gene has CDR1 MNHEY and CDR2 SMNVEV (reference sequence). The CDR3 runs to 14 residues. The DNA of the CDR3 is TGTGCCAGCAGCGGACAGGGGAACAATCAGCCCCAGCATTTT. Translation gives CASSGQGNNQPQHF.

The CDR3 sequence: CASSGGQGRGGTQYF. For the CDR3, the DNA is TGTGCCAGCAGCGGGGGACAGGGAAGGGGTGGTACGCAGTATTTT. This sequence joins TRBV5-4 and TRBJ2-3, with TRBD1 matching over 9 bases. After removal of 4 bases from V and 8 bases from J, the junction contained 11 bases not matched to a gene. CDR1 is SGHNT, CDR2 YYREEE, per germline (reference sequence). The CDR3 consists of 15 residues.

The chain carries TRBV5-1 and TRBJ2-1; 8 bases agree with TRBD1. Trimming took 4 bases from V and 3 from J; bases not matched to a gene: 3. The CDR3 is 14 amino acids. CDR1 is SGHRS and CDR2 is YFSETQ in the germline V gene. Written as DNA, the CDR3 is TGCGCCAGCAGCAAGGGACAGGTCTACAATGAGCAGTTCTTC. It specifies CASSKGQVYNEQFF.

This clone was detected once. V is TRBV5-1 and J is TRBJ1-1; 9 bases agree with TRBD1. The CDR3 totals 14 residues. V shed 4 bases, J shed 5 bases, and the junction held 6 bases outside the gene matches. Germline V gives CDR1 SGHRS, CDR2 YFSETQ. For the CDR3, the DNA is TGCGCCAGCAGCCCGGGGACAGGGCGAACTGAAGCTTTCTTT. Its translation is CASSPGTGRTEAFF.

CDR3 protein: CASSYGFADTQYF. CDR3 DNA sequence: TGTGCCAGCAGCTACGGGTTCGCAGATACGCAGTATTTT. The chain employs TRBV7-6 and TRBJ2-3; D gene ambiguous. There are 13 residues in the CDR3. V was clipped by 4 bases and J by 4 bases, with 9 bases between them. The germline V gene encodes CDR1 SGHVS and CDR2 FNYEAQ. The full variable domain, completed using reference TRBV7-6 and TRBJ2-3, is GAGVSQSPRYKVTKRGQDVALRCDPISGHVSLYWYRQALGQGPEFLTYFNYEAQQDKSGLPNDRFSAERPEGSISTLTIQRTEQRDSAMYRCASSYGFADTQYFGPGTRLTVL.

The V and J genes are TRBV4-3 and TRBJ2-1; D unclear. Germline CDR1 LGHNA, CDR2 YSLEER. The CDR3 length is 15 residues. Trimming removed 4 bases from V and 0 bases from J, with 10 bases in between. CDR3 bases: TGCGCCAGCAGCCTCTACTATGACTCCTACAATGAGCAGTTCTTC. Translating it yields CASSLYYDSYNEQFF.

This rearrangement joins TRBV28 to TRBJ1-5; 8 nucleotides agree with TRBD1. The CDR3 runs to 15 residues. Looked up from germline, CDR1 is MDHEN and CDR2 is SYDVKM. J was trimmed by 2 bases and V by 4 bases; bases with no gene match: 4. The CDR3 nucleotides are TGTGCCAGCAGTTGGACAGGGTGGGGCAATCAGCCCCAGCATTTT. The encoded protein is CASSWTGWGNQPQHF.

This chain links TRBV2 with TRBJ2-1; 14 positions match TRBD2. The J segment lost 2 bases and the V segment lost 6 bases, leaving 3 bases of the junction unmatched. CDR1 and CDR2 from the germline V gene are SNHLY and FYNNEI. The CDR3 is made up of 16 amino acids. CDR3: CASRGLAGETYNEQFF. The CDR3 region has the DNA TGTGCCAGCAGGGGACTAGCGGGGGAGACCTACAATGAGCAGTTCTTC.

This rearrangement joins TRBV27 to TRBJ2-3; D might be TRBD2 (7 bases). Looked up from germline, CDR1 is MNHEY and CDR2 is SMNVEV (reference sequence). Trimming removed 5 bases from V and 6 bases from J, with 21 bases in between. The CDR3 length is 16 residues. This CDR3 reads CASSPTSGARGDTQYF. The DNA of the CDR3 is TGTGCCAGCAGTCCAACCAGCGGGGCTAGGGGGGATACGCAGTATTTT.

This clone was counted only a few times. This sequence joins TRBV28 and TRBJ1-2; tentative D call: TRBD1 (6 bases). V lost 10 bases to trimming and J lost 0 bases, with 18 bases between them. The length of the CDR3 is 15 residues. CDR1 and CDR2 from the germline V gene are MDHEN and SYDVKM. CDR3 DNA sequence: TGTGCCACCGAGGAGACAGGTCGAGCTAACTATGGCTACACCTTC. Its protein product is CATEETGRANYGYTF.

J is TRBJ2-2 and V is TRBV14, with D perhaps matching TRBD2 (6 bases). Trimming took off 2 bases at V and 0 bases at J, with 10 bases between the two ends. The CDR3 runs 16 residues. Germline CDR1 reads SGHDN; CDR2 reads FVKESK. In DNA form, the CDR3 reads TGTGCCAGCAGCCAATGGAGGGGCTCGAACACCGGGGAGCTGTTTTTT. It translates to CASSQWRGSNTGELFF.

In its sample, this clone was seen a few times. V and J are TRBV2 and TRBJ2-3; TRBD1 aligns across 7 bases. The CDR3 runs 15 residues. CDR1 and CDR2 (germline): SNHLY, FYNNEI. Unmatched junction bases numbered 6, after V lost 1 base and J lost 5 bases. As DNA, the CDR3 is TGTGCCAGCAGTGAAGAGAGGGGGCGACTAGATACGCAGTATTTT. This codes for CASSEERGRLDTQYF.

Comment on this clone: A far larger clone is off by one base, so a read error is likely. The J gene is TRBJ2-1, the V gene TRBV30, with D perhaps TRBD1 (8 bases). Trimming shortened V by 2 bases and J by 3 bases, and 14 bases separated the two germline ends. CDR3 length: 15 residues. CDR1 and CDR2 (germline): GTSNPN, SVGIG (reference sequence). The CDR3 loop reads CAWSLQGGNYNEQFF. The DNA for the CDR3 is TGTGCCTGGAGTCTACAGGGGGGGAACTACAATGAGCAGTTCTTC.

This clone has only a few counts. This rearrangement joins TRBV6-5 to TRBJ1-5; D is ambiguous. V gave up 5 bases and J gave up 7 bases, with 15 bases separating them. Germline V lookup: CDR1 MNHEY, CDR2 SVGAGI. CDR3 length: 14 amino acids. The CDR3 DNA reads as TGTGCCAGCAGTCTACGGAGGTCCAAACAGCCCCAGCATTTT. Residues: CASSLRRSKQPQHF.

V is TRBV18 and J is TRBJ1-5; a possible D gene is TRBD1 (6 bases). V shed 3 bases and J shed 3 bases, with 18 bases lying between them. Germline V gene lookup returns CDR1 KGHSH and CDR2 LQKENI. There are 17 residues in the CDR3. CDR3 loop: CASSPRAGGRNNQPQHF. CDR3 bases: TGTGCCAGCTCACCCCGGGCCGGGGGGCGGAACAATCAGCCCCAGCATTTT.

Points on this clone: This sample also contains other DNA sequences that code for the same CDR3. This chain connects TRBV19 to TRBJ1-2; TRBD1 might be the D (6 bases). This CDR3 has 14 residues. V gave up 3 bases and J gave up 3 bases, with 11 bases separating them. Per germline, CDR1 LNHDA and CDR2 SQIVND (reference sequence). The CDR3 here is CASSMGQGHYGYTF. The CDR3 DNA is TGTGCCAGTAGTATGGGGCAGGGGCACTATGGCTACACCTTC.

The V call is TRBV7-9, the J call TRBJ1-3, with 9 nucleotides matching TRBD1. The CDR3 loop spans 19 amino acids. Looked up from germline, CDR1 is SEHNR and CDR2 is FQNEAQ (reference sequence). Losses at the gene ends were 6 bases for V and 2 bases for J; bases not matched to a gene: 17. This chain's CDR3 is CASSLQGQGQGGAGNTIYF. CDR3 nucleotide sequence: TGTGCCAGCAGTCTTCAGGGACAGGGCCAAGGAGGGGCTGGAAACACCATATATTTT.